This entry lists 6 T cell receptor beta chains sequenced from one sample in a study of identifying expanded T cells in peripheral blood. Libraries were prepared by immunoSEQ multiplex PCR; TCRdb keeps only in-frame clonotypes and omits some of them. The sample records about 110,000 clones, around 89% being singletons. Specimen: blood. These receptors all come from a person between 18 and 69 years old in good health.

The V gene is TRBV6-1, the J gene TRBJ1-3; D uncertain. Germline CDR1 is MNHNS and CDR2 is SASEGT. Trimming stripped 4 bases from V and 0 bases from J, with 7 bases between. This CDR3 has 14 residues. DNA for the CDR3: TGTGCCAGCAGTGTTTTATCCTCTGGAAACACCATATATTTT. Translation: CASSVLSSGNTIYF.

V gene TRBV10-1 combines with J gene TRBJ1-1; D remains unclear. Germline loops: CDR1 WNHNN, CDR2 SYGVQD (reference sequence). CDR3 size: 15 residues. Trimming shortened V by 8 bases and J by 0 bases, and 16 bases separated the two germline ends. For the CDR3, the DNA is TGCGCCAGCTCCCAAAGTGCGGGGATGAACACTGAAGCTTTCTTT. It encodes CASSQSAGMNTEAFF.

This clone qualifies as medium-sized. The chain recombines TRBV27 with TRBJ1-2; no clear D. Between the trimmed V and J ends, which lost 0 bases and 2 bases, there was a span of 13 bases. Germline V gives CDR1 MNHEY, CDR2 SMNVEV (reference sequence). CDR3 length equals 16 residues. The CDR3 sequence: CASSLSYSTSNYGYTF. CDR3 nucleotide sequence: TGTGCCAGCAGTTTATCTTATTCAACATCGAACTATGGCTACACCTTC.

The chain combines TRBV15 with TRBJ2-4; 11 nucleotides agree with TRBD1. Trimming at V came to 5 bases and at J to 7 bases, leaving 4 bases not matched to a gene. Germline lookup yields CDR1 LNHNV and CDR2 YYDKDF (reference sequence). The length of the CDR3 is 14 residues. The CDR3 spells CATSGRDRGNIQYF. The CDR3 nucleotides read TGTGCCACCAGCGGGCGGGACAGGGGGAACATTCAGTACTTC.

The chain couples TRBV4-2 to TRBJ1-1; no clear D gene. The CDR3 sequence is 13 residues long. With 6 bases removed from V and 2 bases from J, the gap between germline ends came to 10 bases. CDR1 is LGHNA and CDR2 is YNFKEQ in the germline V gene. The CDR3 region has the DNA TGTGCCAGCAGTTTGACCGGAAACACTGAAGCTTTCTTT. It specifies CASSLTGNTEAFF.

This chain connects TRBV2 to TRBJ1-1, with no clear D. Germline CDR1 reads SNHLY; CDR2 reads FYNNEI. This CDR3 has 14 residues. Trimming took off 6 bases at V and 0 bases at J, with 11 bases between the two ends. The CDR3 is CASSPLAVNTEAFF. The DNA of the CDR3 is TGTGCCAGCAGCCCCCTCGCGGTGAACACTGAAGCTTTCTTT.